The present T cell receptor (beta chain) was sequenced within a study of T cell changes during pregnancy in multiple sclerosis. Sequencing used immunoSEQ multiplex PCR; TCRdb keeps in-frame clones, though not all of them. Of roughly 45,000 clones in the sample, around 93% are singletons; the top ten hold 3% to 4%. This CDR3 is 15 amino acids long. V lost 0 bases to trimming and J lost 6 bases; unmatched junction nucleotides: 5. Germline CDR1 MNHEY, CDR2 SVGAGI. Specimen: CD8+ T cells from peripheral blood mononuclear cells, collected after pregnancy. The receptor comes from a female donor with multiple sclerosis, enrolled in a pregnancy study. The chain is built from TRBV6-5 and TRBJ1-2; 9 bases align to TRBD1. The CDR3 reads CASSYSGTGFDGYTF. For the CDR3, the DNA is TGTGCCAGCAGTTACTCGGGGACAGGGTTCGATGGCTACACCTTC.